This passage covers 15 T cell receptor beta chains from one sample sequenced in a study of blood T cells in healthy people across ages. For the second PCR, which ran for roughly 7 to 11 cycles, a sample-barcoded 5' primer and a J-beta primer mix were used. One entry per CDR3 protein, called by TCRdb with MiXCR from the 5' RACE reads. The data show about 780,000 distinct CDR3 sequences, 35% to 60% seen once. Sequenced material: blood. The origin of the receptors is an older man in good health.

CDR3 amino acids: CSALVLGRGEAFF. In DNA form, the CDR3 reads TGCAGTGCTCTCGTTTTAGGGCGGGGAGAAGCTTTCTTT. V gene TRBV20-1 combines with J gene TRBJ1-1; D not certain. CDR1 and CDR2 (germline): DFQATT, SNEGSKA (reference sequence). Trimming shortened V by 5 bases and J by 8 bases, and 18 bases separated the two germline ends. This CDR3 contains 13 residues.

This chain links TRBV6-1 with TRBJ2-7; D is uncertain. Germline V gives CDR1 MNHNS, CDR2 SASEGT. This CDR3 is 12 amino acids long. Trimming took off 3 bases at V and 6 bases at J, with 9 bases between the two ends. CDR3 loop: CASSDTNGEQYF. The CDR3 DNA sequence: TGTGCCAGCAGTGATACTAACGGCGAGCAGTACTTC.

The genes are TRBV6-1 and TRBJ1-5; 7 bases are shared with TRBD1. CDR1 MNHNS and CDR2 SASEGT come from the germline V gene. This CDR3 comprises 13 residues. J lost 3 bases, V lost 8 bases, and 4 bases had no gene match. The CDR3 DNA reads TGTGCCAGCGGGGACAGTTTCAATCAGCCCCAGCATTTT. It specifies CASGDSFNQPQHF.

The chain couples TRBV11-1 to TRBJ2-3, with TRBD2 identical over 15 bases. Germline V gives CDR1 SGHAT, CDR2 FQDESV (reference sequence). The CDR3 has 17 amino acids. V gave up 5 bases and J gave up 2 bases; unmatched junction bases: 5. CDR3 nucleotides: TGTGCCAGCAGCACCCGGACTAGCGGGAGGGACACAGATACGCAGTATTTT. Protein product: CASSTRTSGRDTDTQYF.

This clonotype was counted a few times. The chain has TRBV7-6 and TRBJ2-7, with TRBD1 as a possible D gene (5 bases). The V gene lost 1 base and the J gene lost 3 bases, with 7 bases spanning the gap. This CDR3 contains 13 residues. The germline V gene has CDR1 SGHVS and CDR2 FNYEAQ. The chain's CDR3 is CASSLETDYEQYF. CDR3 DNA sequence: TGTGCCAGCAGCTTAGAGACAGACTACGAGCAGTACTTC.

The chain has TRBV21-1 and TRBJ1-5; the D segment call TRBD1 is taken from the table without a DNA check. TRBV21-1 is labeled a pseudogene. The CDR3 is 16 residues long. CDR3 residues: CASSKGEGASNQPQHF. The CDR3 nucleotides read TGTGCCAGCAGCAAAGGGGAGGGGGCCTCCAATCAGCCCCAGCATTTT.

This clonotype has just a few counts. The chain couples TRBV15 to TRBJ2-3, with TRBD2 matching 9 bases. The V gene end was trimmed by 1 base and the J gene end by 1 base; junction bases not matched to a gene: 6. CDR1 and CDR2 from the germline V gene are LNHNV and YYDKDF (reference sequence). The CDR3 spans 17 residues. CDR3 amino acids: CATSRVSAGGGTDTQYF. For the CDR3, the DNA is TGTGCCACCAGCAGAGTCTCTGCGGGAGGGGGCACAGATACGCAGTATTTT.

This clonotype appeared a few times. V gene TRBV29-1 combines with J gene TRBJ1-1, with D possibly matching TRBD1 (5 bases). The CDR3 covers 12 residues. The V and J ends lost 7 bases and 5 bases respectively, with 14 bases between them. Germline CDR1 and CDR2: SQVTM and ANQGSEA. The CDR3 sequence is CSAPSQGTEAFF. Written as DNA, the CDR3 is TGCAGCGCCCCGAGCCAGGGAACTGAAGCTTTCTTT.

Here the CDR3 DNA reads TGCGCCAGCAGCCAAGATCTTGGGGGCGCTCGTTGTGGCTACACCTTC. Protein: CASSQDLGGARCGYTF. The rearrangement uses TRBV4-3 and TRBJ1-2; D perhaps matches TRBD1 (6 bases). Germline V CDR1 and CDR2: LGHNA, YSLEER. The CDR3 consists of 16 residues. Trimming removed 0 bases from V and 7 bases from J, with 18 bases in between.

This clonotype is judged medium-sized (0.01 to 0.1%). This rearrangement joins TRBV12-3 or TRBV12-4 to TRBJ2-5; 10 bases map to TRBD2. The CDR3 sequence is 15 residues long. J was trimmed by 0 bases and V by 3 bases; bases with no gene match: 1. The CDR3 is CASSFGTSDQETQYF. The CDR3 region has the DNA TGTGCCAGCAGTTTCGGGACTAGCGACCAAGAGACCCAGTACTTC.

This clonotype was observed a handful of times. The V and J genes are TRBV3-1 and TRBJ2-1; no firm D call. The ends were cut back, 0 bases at V and 1 base at J, with 10 bases in the middle. The CDR3 is 16 residues long. The germline CDR1 and CDR2 sequences are LGHDT and YNNKEL (reference sequence). This CDR3 reads CASSQDRLASYNEQFF. DNA of the CDR3: TGTGCCAGCAGCCAAGATCGATTAGCTTCCTACAATGAGCAGTTCTTC.

The CDR3 DNA reads TGTGCCAGCAGCCAAGATTGGGGGGTTCGGGATCTTGAGCAGTACTTC. Its protein is CASSQDWGVRDLEQYF. The chain carries TRBV4-2 and TRBJ2-5, with D maybe TRBD2 (6 bases). Germline V gene sequence: CDR1 LGHNA, CDR2 YNFKEQ. The V end was cut by 0 bases, the J end by 11 bases, with 22 bases between. The CDR3 spans 16 residues.

The CDR3 coding sequence is TGCAGTGCTAGAGTCGGACAGGTCAATCAGCCCCAGCATTTT. Its protein is CSARVGQVNQPQHF. J is TRBJ1-5 and V is TRBV20-1, with 7 bases lining up with TRBD1. The ends lost 1 base at V and 3 bases at J; junction bases unmatched: 3. Germline V gives CDR1 DFQATT, CDR2 SNEGSKA (reference sequence). The CDR3 consists of 14 residues.

The gene calls are TRBV5-6 and TRBJ2-1; possibly TRBD1 or TRBD2 for D (6 bases each). Per germline, CDR1 SGHDT and CDR2 YYEEEE. The length of the CDR3 is 17 residues. With 3 bases removed from V and 6 bases from J, the gap between germline ends came to 22 bases. The DNA for the CDR3 is TGTGCCAGCAGCTCTCCCAGGGGCGGGATAGGGGTCAATGAGCAGTTCTTC. Translating gives CASSSPRGGIGVNEQFF.

A single count supports this clonotype. The junction departs from the called germline gene at one end, perhaps through a read error. The chain is built from TRBV20-1 and TRBJ2-1; TRBD2 aligns across 9 bases. Germline CDR1 and CDR2: DFQATT and SNEGSKA (reference sequence). The CDR3 covers 14 residues. The CDR3 protein is CSTRIAGGYNEQFF. The CDR3 DNA sequence: TGCAGTACTAGAATCGCGGGGGGGTACAATGAGCAGTTCTTC.